Following are 12 T cell receptor beta chains from one sample sequenced in a study of CD8 T cells in Susac syndrome. RNA totalling about 0.5 to 1 ug underwent reverse transcription with random hexamers. TCRdb re-called the immunoSEQ multiplex PCR reads through MiXCR, storing one row per CDR3 protein. Altogether approximately 270,000 distinct CDR3 sequences are present, 93% being singletons, with the ten largest covering 0.06% to 0.08%. Sequences were obtained from CD4+ T cells from PBMCs. Every receptor here comes from a human donor with multiple sclerosis.

The V call is TRBV28, the J call TRBJ2-2; D is possibly TRBD1 (6 bases). CDR1 and CDR2 (germline): MDHEN, SYDVKM. Trimming pared 3 bases from V and 4 bases from J, leaving 18 bases between. This CDR3 has 17 amino acids. The DNA of the CDR3 is TGTGCCAGCAGTTTGACATTAGGACAGAGCCGCACCGGGGAGCTGTTTTTT. Residues: CASSLTLGQSRTGELFF.

The genes are TRBV3-1 and TRBJ2-3; maybe TRBD2 (6 bases). V lost 4 bases to trimming and J lost 5 bases, with 13 bases between them. Germline CDR1 LGHDT, CDR2 YNNKEL (reference sequence). The CDR3 has 14 residues. CDR3 region: CASSPSVGGDTQYF. CDR3 coding DNA: TGTGCCAGCAGCCCGAGTGTGGGGGGAGATACGCAGTATTTT.

The V call is TRBV24-1, the J call TRBJ2-2; the D gene could be TRBD1 or TRBD2 (5 bases each). V was trimmed by 5 bases and J by 4 bases, leaving 13 bases between them. This CDR3 comprises 15 residues. The V gene's germline CDR1 is KGHDR and CDR2 SFDVKD. CDR3 nucleotide sequence: TGTGCCACCAGTGTGAGGGGCTCGGGCACCGGGGAGCTGTTTTTT. Its translation is CATSVRGSGTGELFF.

The genes are TRBV5-1 and TRBJ1-1; unclear D gene. This CDR3 region has 14 residues. Germline V gene sequence: CDR1 SGHRS, CDR2 YFSETQ. V gave up 9 bases and J gave up 0 bases, with 15 bases separating them. The CDR3 sequence is CATQRVRLNTEAFF. The CDR3 bases are TGCGCCACTCAAAGGGTTAGGTTGAACACTGAAGCTTTCTTT.

This clonotype was seen a single time. The chain links TRBV7-6 to TRBJ2-1, with 8 positions matching TRBD2. This CDR3 spans 18 amino acids. Unmatched junction bases numbered 11, after V lost 4 bases and J lost 0 bases. Germline V gene lookup returns CDR1 SGHVS and CDR2 FNYEAQ. The CDR3 DNA sequence: TGTGCCAGCAGCTCCCTGCGGGAGCGGGGGAGCTCCTACAATGAGCAGTTCTTC. Translation: CASSSLRERGSSYNEQFF.

In its sample, this clonotype was seen once. The chain carries TRBV5-4 and TRBJ1-2; 9 bases are a match to TRBD1. The CDR3 is 13 residues long. Germline loops: CDR1 SGHNT, CDR2 YYREEE (reference sequence). The junction had 4 bases not matched to a gene; V was cut back by 6 bases and J by 4 bases. CDR3 DNA: TGTGCCAGCAACTTACAGGGGGCCTATGGCTACACCTTC. Translating it yields CASNLQGAYGYTF.

The rearrangement links TRBV25-1 to TRBJ1-1; D is perhaps TRBD1 (5 bases). Trimming shortened V by 8 bases and J by 4 bases, and 14 bases separated the two germline ends. The CDR3 has 13 residues. Germline lookup yields CDR1 MGHDK and CDR2 SYGVNS. The CDR3 DNA reads as TGTGCCAGCCAGAAATGGGGGGTCACTGAAGCTTTCTTT. Its translation: CASQKWGVTEAFF.

V usage is TRBV3-1 and J usage is TRBJ1-1; no reliable D call. V lost 7 bases to trimming and J lost 4 bases, with 16 bases between them. This CDR3 comprises 14 residues. The germline gives CDR1 LGHDT, CDR2 YNNKEL (reference sequence). CDR3 DNA: TGTGCCAGCATGAGGTCTCAAACGGGCACTGAAGCTTTCTTT. It is translated as CASMRSQTGTEAFF. Full variable domain (rest looked up from reference TRBV3-1 and TRBJ1-1): DTAVSQTPKYLVTQMGNDKSIKCEQNLGHDTMYWYKQDSKKFLKIMFSYNNKELIINETVPNRFSPKSPDKAHLNLHINSLELGDSAVYFCASMRSQTGTEAFFGQGTRLTVV.

This chain links TRBV5-4 with TRBJ2-7, with a weak D call TRBD1 (6 bases). Germline V gene lookup returns CDR1 SGHNT and CDR2 YYREEE (reference sequence). V was clipped by 5 bases and J by 0 bases, with 12 bases between them. The CDR3 has 14 residues. Here the CDR3 reads CASRSDSRSYEQYF. CDR3 DNA: TGTGCCAGCAGATCGGACAGTCGCTCCTACGAGCAGTACTTC.

The rearrangement links TRBV19 to TRBJ2-5; D is ambiguous. Germline V gene lookup returns CDR1 LNHDA and CDR2 SQIVND (reference sequence). Trimming took off 4 bases at V and 5 bases at J, with 11 bases between the two ends. This CDR3 is built from 13 residues. The CDR3 spells CASSTPIGETQYF. The CDR3 nucleotides read TGTGCCAGTAGTACCCCTATCGGCGAGACCCAGTACTTC.

V usage is TRBV6-6 and J usage is TRBJ2-2, with TRBD2 matching over 9 bases. V lost 6 bases and J lost 7; bases outside the gene matches: 9. The CDR3 runs to 15 residues. Germline CDR1 and CDR2: MNHNY and SVGAGI (reference sequence). CDR3 loop: CASSWTSVSHGELFF. CDR3 coding DNA: TGTGCCAGCAGCTGGACTAGCGTCAGTCACGGGGAGCTGTTTTTT.

This chain joins TRBV6-8 and TRBJ1-4; D remains unclear. The ends were cut back, 2 bases at V and 0 bases at J, with 16 bases in the middle. This CDR3 is 18 amino acids long. Germline CDR1 and CDR2: MNHGY and SAAAGT. The CDR3 DNA reads TGTGCCAGCAGTTACACCCTTTGGCGGCCCGCAACTAATGAAAAACTGTTTTTT. It is translated as CASSYTLWRPATNEKLFF.